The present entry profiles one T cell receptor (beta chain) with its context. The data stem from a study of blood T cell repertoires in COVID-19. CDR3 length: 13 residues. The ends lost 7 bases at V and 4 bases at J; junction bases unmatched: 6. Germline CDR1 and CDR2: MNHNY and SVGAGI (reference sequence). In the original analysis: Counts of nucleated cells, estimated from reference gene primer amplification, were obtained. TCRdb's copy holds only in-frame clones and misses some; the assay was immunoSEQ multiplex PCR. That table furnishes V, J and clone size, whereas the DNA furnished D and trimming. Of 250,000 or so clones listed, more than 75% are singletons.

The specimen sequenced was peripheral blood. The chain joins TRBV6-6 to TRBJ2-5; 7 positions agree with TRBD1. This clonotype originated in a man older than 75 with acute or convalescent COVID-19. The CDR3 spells CASILTGTETQYF. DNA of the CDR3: TGTGCCAGCATCCTGACAGGGACAGAGACCCAGTACTTC.